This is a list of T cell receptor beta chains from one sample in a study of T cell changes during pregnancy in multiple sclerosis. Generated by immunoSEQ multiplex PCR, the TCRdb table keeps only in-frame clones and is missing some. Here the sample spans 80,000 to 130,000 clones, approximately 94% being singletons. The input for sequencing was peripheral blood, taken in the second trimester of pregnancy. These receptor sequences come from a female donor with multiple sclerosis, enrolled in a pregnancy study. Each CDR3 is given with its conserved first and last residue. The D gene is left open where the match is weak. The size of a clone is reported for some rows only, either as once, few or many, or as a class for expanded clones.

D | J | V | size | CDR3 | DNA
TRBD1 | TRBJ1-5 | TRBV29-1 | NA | CSVGQGAGQPQHF | TGCAGCGTGGGACAGGGGGCAGGTCAGCCCCAGCATTTT
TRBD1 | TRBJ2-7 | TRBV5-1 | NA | CASSGQGPSKIYEQYF | TGCGCCAGCAGTGGACAGGGCCCCTCCAAAATCTACGAGCAGTACTTC
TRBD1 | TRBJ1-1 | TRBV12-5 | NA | CASGLGPGTGANTEAFF | TGTGCTAGTGGTTTGGGACCCGGGACAGGGGCTAACACTGAAGCTTTCTTT
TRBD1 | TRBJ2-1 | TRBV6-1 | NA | CASSEALLDRGNEQFF | TGTGCCAGCAGTGAGGCCCTGCTAGACAGGGGCAATGAGCAGTTCTTC
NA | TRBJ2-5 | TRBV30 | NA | CAWTAAETQYF | TGTGCCTGGACAGCAGCGGAGACCCAGTACTTC
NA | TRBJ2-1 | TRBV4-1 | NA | CASSQDQGREQFF | TGCGCCAGCAGCCAAGACCAGGGTCGCGAGCAGTTCTTC
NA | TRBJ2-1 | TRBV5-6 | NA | CASSLVVGAYNEQFF | TGTGCCAGCAGCTTGGTCGTAGGGGCCTACAATGAGCAGTTCTTC
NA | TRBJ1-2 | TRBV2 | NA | CASGAQGGGGYTF | TGTGCCAGCGGGGCCCAGGGCGGTGGTGGCTACACCTTC
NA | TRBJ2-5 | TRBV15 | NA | CATSKQGVQETQYF | TGTGCCACCAGCAAACAAGGGGTACAAGAGACCCAGTACTTC
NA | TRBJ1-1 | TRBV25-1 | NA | CASSVAGYTEAFF | TGTGCCAGCAGCGTGGCAGGATACACTGAAGCTTTCTTT
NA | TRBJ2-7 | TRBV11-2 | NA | CASSSLVGGEQYF | TGTGCCAGCAGCTCCCTAGTAGGGGGCGAGCAGTACTTC
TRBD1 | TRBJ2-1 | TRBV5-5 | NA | CASSYGQGIDEQFF | TGTGCCAGCAGCTACGGACAGGGGATCGATGAGCAGTTCTTC
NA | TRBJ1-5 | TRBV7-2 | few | CASSFVQNQPQHF | TGTGCCAGCAGCTTTGTGCAGAATCAGCCCCAGCATTTT